Below are 7 T cell receptor beta chains sequenced from a single sample in a study of cytomegalovirus exposure and HLA in healthy donors. Measured with immunoSEQ multiplex PCR; TCRdb has only the in-frame clones, and not every one. The sample has over 85,000 clones, roughly 90% seen once. Sequences were obtained from PBMCs. The receptors were gathered from a woman in her 30s in good health and CMV-seropositive.

This clone has only one observation. The rearrangement joins TRBV19 to TRBJ1-2, with D maybe TRBD1 (6 bases). The CDR3 loop spans 15 amino acids. V was trimmed by 8 bases and J by 3 bases, leaving 19 bases between them. Germline V lookup: CDR1 LNHDA, CDR2 SQIVND (reference sequence). The CDR3 coding sequence is TGTGCCAGTTTAGGACAGCCCCCCTGTCACTATGGCTACACCTTC. Protein product: CASLGQPPCHYGYTF.

The chain couples TRBV5-5 to TRBJ2-7, with no clear D. V lost 0 bases to trimming and J lost 4 bases, with 14 bases between them. Germline assignment: CDR1 SGHKS and CDR2 YYEKEE (reference sequence). There are 15 residues in the CDR3. The CDR3 region has the DNA TGTGCCAGCAGCTTGGCCCCTTACAGAAGGTACGAGCAGTACTTC. Residues: CASSLAPYRRYEQYF.

The chain links TRBV10-2 to TRBJ2-1; the match to TRBD1 covers 10 bases. Trimming at V came to 3 bases and at J to 9 bases, leaving 5 bases not matched to a gene. The CDR3 has 14 residues. In germline, CDR1 is WSHSY, CDR2 SAAADI. The CDR3 DNA reads as TGCGCCAGCAGTGACGAGACAGGGGGCAGTGAGCAGTTCTTC. Translation gives CASSDETGGSEQFF.

The rearrangement joins TRBV7-8 to TRBJ1-2, with 10 bases that match TRBD1. The trim removed 1 base at V and 6 bases at J, leaving 2 bases unmatched. The CDR3 contains 14 residues. The germline gives CDR1 SGHVS, CDR2 FQNEAQ. The CDR3 sequence: CASSLEGTGDGYTF. CDR3 nucleotides: TGTGCCAGCAGCTTAGAGGGGACAGGGGATGGCTACACCTTC.

This rearrangement joins TRBV7-3 to TRBJ2-1; 8 bases map to TRBD2. V lost 5 bases and J lost 8; bases outside the gene matches: 11. The CDR3 contains 15 residues. In germline, CDR1 is SGHTA, CDR2 FQGTGA. Here the CDR3 reads CASSLTSGSRDEQFF. The CDR3 DNA follows: TGTGCCAGCAGCCTTACCAGCGGGAGCCGCGATGAGCAGTTCTTC.

The chain recombines TRBV28 with TRBJ1-2, with D tentatively TRBD1 (6 bases). The CDR3 totals 13 residues. V shed 1 base and J shed 3 bases, with 6 bases lying between them. In germline, CDR1 is MDHEN, CDR2 SYDVKM. This chain's CDR3 is CASSLSGDYGYTF. The CDR3 DNA follows: TGTGCCAGCAGTTTATCAGGGGACTATGGCTACACCTTC.

The rearrangement uses TRBV5-4 and TRBJ2-7, with D perhaps TRBD2 (5 bases). V was pared by 4 bases and J by 6 bases, with 20 bases between. The germline V gene encodes CDR1 SGHNT and CDR2 YYREEE (reference sequence). There are 15 residues in the CDR3. The CDR3 DNA is TGTGCCAGCAGCCCTGCGGGCCCGTCTTTTAGCGAGCAGTACTTC. Translated, it gives CASSPAGPSFSEQYF.